Listed below are T cell receptor beta chains from one sample, sequenced in a study of shared clonotypes between healthy human individuals. The data were produced by immunoSEQ multiplex PCR, yet TCRdb's version contains in-frame clones alone and is incomplete. Of some 2.1 million clones in the sample, around 93% were seen once. Specimen: naive CD8+ T cells from PBMCs. Receptor source: a man between 18 and 35 years old in good health. Some clones in this sample may be carry-over from other donors' samples. CDR3s include the opening cysteine and the closing phenylalanine or tryptophan. A D gene is named only where the DNA matches it firmly.

V: TRBV5-5
D: -
J: TRBJ2-7
CDR3: CASSLAAPYEQYF

V: TRBV28
D: -
J: TRBJ2-6
CDR3: CASGNRDWASGANVLTF

V: TRBV27
D: -
J: TRBJ2-1
CDR3: CASSFGFRGNEQFF

V: TRBV6-5
D: TRBD2
J: TRBJ2-1
CDR3: CASSLGTSFNEQFF

V: TRBV6-5
D: -
J: TRBJ1-1
CDR3: CASSYRGISEAFF

V: TRBV7-6
D: -
J: TRBJ2-6
CDR3: CASSLFRQGNSGANVLTF

V: TRBV27
D: -
J: TRBJ1-5
CDR3: CASSTRDPGGNQPQHF

V: TRBV4-1
D: TRBD1
J: TRBJ2-7
CDR3: CASSQGSRDRIYEQYF

V: TRBV10-3
D: -
J: TRBJ2-1
CDR3: CAISESPGDNEQFF

V: TRBV29-1
D: -
J: TRBJ2-5
CDR3: CSDTRRGGETQYF

V: TRBV4-1
D: TRBD2
J: TRBJ2-2
CDR3: CASSQDGGEAGELFF

V: TRBV9
D: -
J: TRBJ2-7
CDR3: CASSEGYPGKQYF

V: TRBV6-1
D: -
J: TRBJ1-1
CDR3: CASSEWNTEAFF

V: TRBV2
D: TRBD2
J: TRBJ2-3
CDR3: CASHGLAGATDTQYF

V: TRBV10-3
D: -
J: TRBJ2-5
CDR3: CAISDPGTTVQETQYF

V: TRBV9
D: -
J: TRBJ2-5
CDR3: CASSEGPYQETQYF

V: TRBV5-1
D: -
J: TRBJ2-7
CDR3: CASSLAGGTSGEQYF

V: TRBV28
D: -
J: TRBJ2-3
CDR3: CASSPLAAYTDTQYF

V: TRBV7-9
D: -
J: TRBJ2-1
CDR3: CASSLDLDAYNEQFF

V: TRBV27
D: TRBD2
J: TRBJ2-7
CDR3: CATQSLLAGESYEQYF

V: TRBV6-6
D: -
J: TRBJ2-7
CDR3: CASSYLSGSFHEQYF

V: TRBV28
D: -
J: TRBJ1-3
CDR3: CAITSSRGSGNTIYF

V: TRBV27
D: TRBD1
J: TRBJ1-1
CDR3: CASSVTGGTGFEAFF

V: TRBV6-5
D: TRBD1
J: TRBJ2-7
CDR3: CASSSRSGTDHYEQYF

V: TRBV9
D: -
J: TRBJ2-1
CDR3: CASSVGGWVYNEQFF

V: TRBV27
D: -
J: TRBJ1-2
CDR3: CATSGYTF

V: TRBV4-3
D: TRBD2
J: TRBJ2-1
CDR3: CASSLRTSGSYNEQFF

V: TRBV7-6
D: TRBD1
J: TRBJ2-5
CDR3: CASTSGTGGRETQYF

V: TRBV9
D: -
J: TRBJ2-1
CDR3: CASSGEGDNEQFF

V: TRBV4-3
D: -
J: TRBJ2-7
CDR3: CASSQREAGYEQYF

V: TRBV28
D: -
J: TRBJ2-7
CDR3: CASSSILSGYEQYF

V: TRBV25-1
D: -
J: TRBJ1-2
CDR3: CASSEDRANYGYTF

V: TRBV27
D: -
J: TRBJ1-1
CDR3: CASRRGRTTEAFF

V: TRBV7-9
D: TRBD1
J: TRBJ1-2
CDR3: CASTWTGEAYGYTF

V: TRBV7-2
D: -
J: TRBJ2-1
CDR3: CASSPHYYSYNEQFF

V: TRBV5-1
D: -
J: TRBJ2-7
CDR3: CASSLQDTYEQYF

V: TRBV29-1
D: -
J: TRBJ2-7
CDR3: CSVGTAYEQYF

V: TRBV13
D: -
J: TRBJ1-4
CDR3: CASSSSGHLNEKLFF

V: TRBV28
D: -
J: TRBJ1-4
CDR3: CASILTAATNEKLFF

V: TRBV27
D: TRBD2
J: TRBJ2-3
CDR3: CASSFYAGVTDTQYF

V: TRBV7-3
D: -
J: TRBJ2-3
CDR3: CASSFLRNRKDTQYF

V: TRBV5-6
D: -
J: TRBJ2-1
CDR3: CASSLGNNEQFF

V: TRBV27
D: TRBD2
J: TRBJ2-3
CDR3: CASSLPSAGVPDTQYF

V: TRBV19
D: TRBD1
J: TRBJ1-5
CDR3: CASSPRQGAGQPQHF

V: TRBV15
D: TRBD1
J: TRBJ1-3
CDR3: CATSRGTDRVGNTIYF